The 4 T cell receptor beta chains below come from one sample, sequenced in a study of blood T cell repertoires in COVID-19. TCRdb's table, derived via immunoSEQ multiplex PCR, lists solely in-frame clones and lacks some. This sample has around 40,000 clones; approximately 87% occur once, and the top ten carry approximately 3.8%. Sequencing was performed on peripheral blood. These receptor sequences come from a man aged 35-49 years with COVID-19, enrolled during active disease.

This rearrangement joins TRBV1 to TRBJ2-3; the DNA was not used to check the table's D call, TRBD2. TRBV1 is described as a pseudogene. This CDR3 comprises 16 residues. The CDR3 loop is CTSSLGLAGVADTQYF. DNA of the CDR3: TGCACCAGCAGCCTCGGACTAGCGGGAGTAGCAGATACGCAGTATTTT.

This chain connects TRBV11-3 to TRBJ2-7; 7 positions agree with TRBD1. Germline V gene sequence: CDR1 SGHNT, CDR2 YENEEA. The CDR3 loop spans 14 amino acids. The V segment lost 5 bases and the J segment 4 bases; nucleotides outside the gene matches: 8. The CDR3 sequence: CASSPRDRKYEQYF. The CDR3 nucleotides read TGTGCCAGCAGCCCTCGGGACAGAAAATACGAGCAGTACTTC. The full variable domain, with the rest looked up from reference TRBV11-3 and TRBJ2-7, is EAGVVQSPRYKIIEKKQPVAFWCNPISGHNTLYWYLQNLGQGPELLIRYENEEAVDDSQLPKDRFSAERLKGVDSTLKIQPAELGDSAVYLCASSPRDRKYEQYFGPGTRLTVT.

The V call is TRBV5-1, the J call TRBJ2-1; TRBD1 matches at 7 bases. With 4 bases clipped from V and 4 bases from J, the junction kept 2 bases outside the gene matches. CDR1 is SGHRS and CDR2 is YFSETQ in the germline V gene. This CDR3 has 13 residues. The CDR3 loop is CASSTTGYNEQFF. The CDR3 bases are TGCGCCAGCAGCACGACAGGGTACAATGAGCAGTTCTTC.

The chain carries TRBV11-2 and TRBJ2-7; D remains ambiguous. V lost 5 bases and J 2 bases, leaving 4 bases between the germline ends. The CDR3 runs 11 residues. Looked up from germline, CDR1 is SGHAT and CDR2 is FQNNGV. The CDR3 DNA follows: TGTGCCAGCAGCCCAGCCTACGAGCAGTACTTC. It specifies CASSPAYEQYF.